These 18 T cell receptor beta chains were all obtained from the same sample, sequenced in a study of cytomegalovirus exposure and HLA in healthy donors. Use of 60 Vbeta and 13 Jbeta primers characterized the PCR. The data were produced by immunoSEQ multiplex PCR, yet TCRdb's version contains in-frame clones alone and is incomplete. The sample shows about 100,000 clones, more than 75% of them seen only once. Sequenced: PBMCs. The receptors were gathered from a woman in her forties or fifties in good health and CMV-seropositive.

This clone was seen a handful of times. V gene TRBV12-5 combines with J gene TRBJ2-7, with D tentatively TRBD1 (5 bases). This CDR3 has 14 residues. CDR1 is LGHNT, CDR2 FRNRAP, per germline. V gave up 7 bases and J gave up 2 bases, with 15 bases separating them. The CDR3, as DNA: TGTGCTAGTGTTGAAACAGGCCCAACCTACGAGCAGTACTTC. This codes for CASVETGPTYEQYF.

This rearrangement joins TRBV2 to TRBJ2-1, with TRBD1 matching 7 bases. The germline V gene has CDR1 SNHLY and CDR2 FYNNEI. V gave up 6 bases and J gave up 5 bases; unmatched junction bases: 13. CDR3 length: 16 residues. The CDR3 DNA reads as TGTGCCAGCAGCCGAGAAGCGACCGGGACAGACAATGAGCAGTTCTTC. Its translation: CASSREATGTDNEQFF.

V usage is TRBV9 and J usage is TRBJ2-1; TRBD2 matches at 10 bases. Trimming removed 2 bases from V and 8 bases from J; junction bases left unmatched: 4. Germline CDR1 SGDLS, CDR2 YYNGEE. The CDR3 length is 14 residues. CDR3 protein: CASSVASGSHEQFF. The CDR3 DNA sequence: TGTGCCAGCAGCGTGGCTAGCGGGAGTCATGAGCAGTTCTTC. Together with reference TRBV9 and TRBJ2-1, the CDR3 gives the full variable domain: DSGVTQTPKHLITATGQRVTLRCSPRSGDLSVYWYQQSLDQGLQFLIQYYNGEERAKGNILERFSAQQFPDLHSELNLSSLELGDSALYFCASSVASGSHEQFFGPGTRLTVL.

The V and J genes are TRBV10-3 and TRBJ2-1, with 12 nucleotides matching TRBD2. The CDR3 has 17 amino acids. Unmatched junction bases numbered 11, after V lost 4 bases and J lost 7 bases. The germline V gene has CDR1 ENHRY and CDR2 SYGVKD. The CDR3 here is CAISGRLAGEGFNEQFF. The CDR3 coding sequence is TGTGCCATCAGTGGGCGACTAGCGGGAGAGGGGTTTAATGAGCAGTTCTTC.

CDR3 residues: CASGLDRDTEAFF. The CDR3 DNA is TGTGCCAGTGGCTTGGACAGGGACACTGAAGCTTTCTTT. This rearrangement joins TRBV19 to TRBJ1-1; 8 nucleotides align to TRBD1. Germline V lookup: CDR1 LNHDA, CDR2 SQIVND (reference sequence). The CDR3 covers 13 residues. Trimming at V came to 8 bases and at J to 3 bases, leaving 5 bases not matched to a gene. The full variable domain, its missing parts supplied by reference TRBV19 and TRBJ1-1, is DGGITQSPKYLFRKEGQNVTLSCEQNLNHDAMYWYRQDPGQGLRLIYYSQIVNDFQKGDIAEGYSVSREKKESFPLTVTSAQKNPTAFYLCASGLDRDTEAFFGQGTRLTVV.

The rearrangement links TRBV19 to TRBJ2-5, with TRBD1 matching over 7 bases. Germline V gene data show CDR1 as LNHDA and CDR2 as SQIVND (reference sequence). CDR3 length equals 15 residues. The junction had 4 bases not matched to a gene; V was cut back by 1 base and J by 2 bases. DNA for the CDR3: TGTGCCAGTAGTATAGGACAGGGAAATCAAGAGACCCAGTACTTC. This translates into CASSIGQGNQETQYF.

V and J are TRBV5-1 and TRBJ1-3; 9 bases map to TRBD1. The J segment lost 4 bases and the V segment lost 2 bases, leaving 10 bases of the junction unmatched. Germline CDR1 reads SGHRS; CDR2 reads YFSETQ. CDR3 length: 17 residues. The CDR3 bases are TGCGCCAGCAGCTTACCTCCCGGGACAGGGTCCGGAAACACCATATATTTT. The encoded protein is CASSLPPGTGSGNTIYF.

In its sample, this clone was seen a few times. Here the CDR3 DNA reads TGTGCCAGCAGCCCCCGGGACAGGATTATGAATTTGGACGAGCAGTACTTC. It specifies CASSPRDRIMNLDEQYF. This chain links TRBV5-4 with TRBJ2-7; TRBD1 aligns across 8 bases. V lost 4 bases, J lost 5 bases, and 17 bases stayed unmatched. The CDR3 loop spans 17 amino acids. CDR1 is SGHNT, CDR2 YYREEE, per germline (reference sequence).

As to this clone: Relative to the germline gene, one junction end is altered; a read error may explain this. The chain combines TRBV7-9 with TRBJ1-1; unclear D gene. The CDR3 consists of 13 residues. CDR1 is SEHNR and CDR2 is FQNEAQ in the germline V gene (reference sequence). CDR3 sequence reads: CSSSFAGNTEAFF. DNA of the CDR3: TGTTCCAGCAGCTTTGCAGGGAACACTGAAGCTTTCTTT.

The chain couples TRBV5-4 to TRBJ2-1, with TRBD2 matching 11 bases. There are 15 residues in the CDR3. Losses at the gene ends were 0 bases for V and 7 bases for J; bases not matched to a gene: 3. Germline values: CDR1 SGHNT, CDR2 YYREEE (reference sequence). The CDR3 nucleotides are TGTGCCAGCAGCTTGGGGCCTAGCGGGGGGAATGAGCAGTTCTTC. This codes for CASSLGPSGGNEQFF.

The V and J genes are TRBV19 and TRBJ1-5; D remains unclear. The CDR3 has 15 residues. V lost 5 bases and J 2 bases, leaving 13 bases between the germline ends. Germline V gene sequence: CDR1 LNHDA, CDR2 SQIVND (reference sequence). Here the CDR3 DNA reads TGTGCCAGTAGTTTTGGCAGTGCCGGCAATCAGCCCCAGCATTTT. It codes for CASSFGSAGNQPQHF.

The genes are TRBV6-5 and TRBJ2-7; maybe TRBD1 (6 bases). Germline lookup yields CDR1 MNHEY and CDR2 SVGAGI. The CDR3 has 14 residues. The germline V and J ends were trimmed by 6 bases and 6 bases, with 18 bases remaining between them. The CDR3 reads CASSTGTTAPEQYF. CDR3 nucleotides: TGTGCCAGCAGCACCGGGACAACCGCTCCCGAGCAGTACTTC.

The rearrangement joins TRBV9 to TRBJ1-2; D ambiguous. The CDR3 contains 14 residues. Germline CDR1 is SGDLS and CDR2 is YYNGEE. The germline V and J ends were trimmed by 3 bases and 0 bases, with 9 bases remaining between them. CDR3 bases: TGTGCCAGCAGCGGCCTTACTTCTAACTATGGCTACACCTTC. It yields the protein CASSGLTSNYGYTF.

This clone was counted between two and nine times. This chain uses TRBV12-5 with TRBJ1-2; D remains ambiguous. Germline CDR1 reads LGHNT; CDR2 reads FRNRAP. This CDR3 comprises 12 residues. The DNA for the CDR3 is TGTGCCTTGGCCCCACCGAACTATGGCTACACCTTC. Its translation: CALAPPNYGYTF.

Of note for this clone: The sample contains more than one DNA sequence encoding this CDR3. This sequence joins TRBV4-1 and TRBJ2-7; 10 nucleotides agree with TRBD1. Germline V gene lookup returns CDR1 MGHRA and CDR2 YSYEKL. After removal of 8 bases from V and 0 bases from J, the junction contained 4 bases not matched to a gene. The CDR3 spans 14 residues. The CDR3 reads CASSRTGGSYEQYF. The DNA for the CDR3 is TGCGCCAGCTCCCGGACAGGGGGCTCCTACGAGCAGTACTTC.

A remark on this clone: A junction end diverges from the germline sequence, so it may reflect a read error. The sample carries other DNA sequences with the same CDR3. The chain is built from TRBV6-1 and TRBJ2-3, with a possible D match to TRBD2 (5 bases). Looked up from germline, CDR1 is MNHNS and CDR2 is SASEGT. The CDR3 is 16 amino acids. CDR3 in amino acids: CASSEAVGLRADTQYF. In DNA form, the CDR3 reads TGTGCCAGCAGCGAAGCAGTAGGACTTCGTGCAGATACGCAGTATTTT.

The chain couples TRBV7-9 to TRBJ1-5; 8 nucleotides agree with TRBD1. Germline V gives CDR1 SEHNR, CDR2 FQNEAQ (reference sequence). The CDR3 contains 17 residues. Germline trimming cut 4 bases from V and 4 bases from J; bases unmatched to any gene: 12. CDR3 region: CASSSHRPGGQNQPQHF. The CDR3 DNA sequence: TGTGCCAGCAGCTCCCACCGGCCAGGGGGCCAGAATCAGCCCCAGCATTTT.

The gene calls are TRBV29-1 and TRBJ1-1; no firm D call. Trimming removed 1 base at V and 11 bases at J, with 11 bases between. The CDR3 loop spans 11 amino acids. The V gene's germline CDR1 is SQVTM and CDR2 ANQGSEA. CDR3 loop: CSVEGAERAFF. The CDR3 DNA is TGCAGCGTTGAAGGTGCGGAACGGGCTTTCTTT.